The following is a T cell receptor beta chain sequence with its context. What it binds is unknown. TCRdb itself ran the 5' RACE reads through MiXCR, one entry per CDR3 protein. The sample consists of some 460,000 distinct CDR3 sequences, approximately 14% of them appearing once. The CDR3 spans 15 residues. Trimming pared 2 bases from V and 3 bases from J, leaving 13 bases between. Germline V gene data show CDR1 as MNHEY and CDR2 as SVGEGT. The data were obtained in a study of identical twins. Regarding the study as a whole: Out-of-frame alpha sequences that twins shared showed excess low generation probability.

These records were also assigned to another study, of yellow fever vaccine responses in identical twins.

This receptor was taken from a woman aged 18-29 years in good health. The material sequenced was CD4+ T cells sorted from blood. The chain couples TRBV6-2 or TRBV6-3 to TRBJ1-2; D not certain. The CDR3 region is CASSYKGSTYYGYTF. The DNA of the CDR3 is TGTGCCAGCAGTTACAAAGGATCTACCTACTATGGCTACACCTTC.